The source of this TCR beta chain is a study of blood T cell repertoires in COVID-19. As for the study in general: Samples representing acute and convalescent COVID-19 were sourced from the United States, Italy and Spain.

Original processing methods: Using reference gene primer amplification, nucleated cell counts were estimated. The data were produced by immunoSEQ multiplex PCR, yet TCRdb's version contains in-frame clones alone and is incomplete. V and J calls and clone size are as listed in that table; D and trimming were resolved from the DNA. The sample has 52,000 or so clones, about 89% seen once; the top ten hold 27%. The CDR3 is 15 amino acids. Losses at the gene ends were 3 bases for V and 6 bases for J; bases not matched to a gene: 7. Germline V gene sequence: CDR1 LNHDA, CDR2 SQIVND (reference sequence). The material sequenced was peripheral blood. The chain has TRBV19 and TRBJ1-5; 8 bases line up with TRBD1. This sequence was found in a human donor in a cohort sampled during active COVID-19. CDR3 bases: TGTGCCAGTAGTATTTCCCGGACAGGGACTCAGCCCCAGCATTTT. Residues: CASSISRTGTQPQHF.